The 9 T cell receptor beta chains below all came from one sample that was sequenced in a study of blood T cell repertoires in COVID-19. The method was immunoSEQ multiplex PCR; TCRdb's version includes in-frame clones alone and lacks a portion of them. The table records approximately 110,000 clones, roughly 82% of them present only once. Input material: peripheral blood. The source of these receptors is a human donor in a cohort sampled during active COVID-19.

The rearrangement joins TRBV9 to TRBJ2-7; 10 bases agree with TRBD1. This CDR3 comprises 15 residues. Germline V gene sequence: CDR1 SGDLS, CDR2 YYNGEE. V lost 4 bases to trimming and J lost 1 base; unmatched junction nucleotides: 5. This CDR3 is CASSRRDRGSYEQYF. Here the CDR3 DNA reads TGTGCCAGCAGCCGCCGGGACAGGGGATCCTACGAGCAGTACTTC.

The chain uses TRBV5-1 and TRBJ1-1; D might be TRBD1 (6 bases). V gave up 4 bases and J gave up 0 bases, with 10 bases separating them. Germline V gives CDR1 SGHRS, CDR2 YFSETQ. The CDR3 runs to 14 residues. In DNA form, the CDR3 reads TGCGCCAGCAGCCGGACAGAATTGAACACTGAAGCTTTCTTT. It is translated as CASSRTELNTEAFF.

This clone has only one observation. The gene calls are TRBV11-2 and TRBJ1-2; TRBD1 aligns across 12 bases. This CDR3 is built from 19 residues. CDR1 is SGHAT and CDR2 is FQNNGV in the germline V gene. After removal of 2 bases from V and 5 bases from J, the junction contained 15 bases not matched to a gene. CDR3 nucleotides: TGTGCCAGCAGCTTAAACCAGCCGGGACAGGGGGCTTCTCTGTATGGCTACACCTTC. Translating it yields CASSLNQPGQGASLYGYTF.

This chain uses TRBV19 with TRBJ1-4; 9 positions match TRBD1. With V trimmed by 6 bases and J by 4 bases, 15 bases remained unmatched. CDR3 length: 18 residues. The germline gives CDR1 LNHDA, CDR2 SQIVND (reference sequence). CDR3 bases: TGTGCCAGTAGCCCCTCCTGGGGGACAGGGACCTTTAATGAAAAACTGTTTTTT. It is translated as CASSPSWGTGTFNEKLFF.

The table lists this clone with a count of one. J is TRBJ1-1 and V is TRBV10-2; 7 positions agree with TRBD1. CDR3 length: 14 residues. Germline values: CDR1 WSHSY, CDR2 SAAADI. The trim removed 5 bases at V and 6 bases at J, leaving 9 bases unmatched. The CDR3 DNA follows: TGCGCCAGCAGTAATAAGGGGGCAGTCGCTGAAGCTTTCTTT. Its translation is CASSNKGAVAEAFF.

The rearrangement links TRBV11-2 to TRBJ2-1, with 10 bases aligning to TRBD2. The V segment lost 5 bases and the J segment 5 bases; nucleotides outside the gene matches: 9. This CDR3 contains 16 residues. Germline lookup yields CDR1 SGHAT and CDR2 FQNNGV. In nucleotides, the CDR3 is TGTGCCAGCAGCCTAATAGCGGGAGGACTAAACAATGAGCAGTTCTTC. Its translation is CASSLIAGGLNNEQFF.

This clone was detected a few times. CDR3: CASSPGQRETQYF. CDR3 in DNA: TGCGCCAGCAGCCCCGGACAACGAGAGACCCAGTACTTC. The V call is TRBV5-1, the J call TRBJ2-5; maybe TRBD1 (5 bases). Germline CDR1 is SGHRS and CDR2 is YFSETQ. The CDR3 is 13 residues long. The V gene lost 4 bases and the J gene lost 4 bases, with 11 bases spanning the gap.

The chain has TRBV24-1 and TRBJ1-1; D ambiguous. The CDR3 is 13 amino acids. V lost 1 base to trimming and J lost 5 bases, with 7 bases between them. Germline CDR1 and CDR2: KGHDR and SFDVKD. The CDR3 DNA reads as TGTGCCACCAGTGATTTCTCGTCGACTGAAGCTTTCTTT. This encodes CATSDFSSTEAFF.

The CDR3 reads CASSVGGNSPLHF. CDR3 DNA: TGTGCCAGCAGCGTAGGAGGAAATTCACCCCTCCACTTT. The J gene is TRBJ1-6, the V gene TRBV9, with D unresolved. The CDR3 length is 13 residues. The V end was cut by 0 bases, the J end by 7 bases, with 5 bases between. Looked up from germline, CDR1 is SGDLS and CDR2 is YYNGEE. Full variable domain (rest looked up from reference TRBV9 and TRBJ1-6): DSGVTQTPKHLITATGQRVTLRCSPRSGDLSVYWYQQSLDQGLQFLIQYYNGEERAKGNILERFSAQQFPDLHSELNLSSLELGDSALYFCASSVGGNSPLHFGNGTRLTVT.